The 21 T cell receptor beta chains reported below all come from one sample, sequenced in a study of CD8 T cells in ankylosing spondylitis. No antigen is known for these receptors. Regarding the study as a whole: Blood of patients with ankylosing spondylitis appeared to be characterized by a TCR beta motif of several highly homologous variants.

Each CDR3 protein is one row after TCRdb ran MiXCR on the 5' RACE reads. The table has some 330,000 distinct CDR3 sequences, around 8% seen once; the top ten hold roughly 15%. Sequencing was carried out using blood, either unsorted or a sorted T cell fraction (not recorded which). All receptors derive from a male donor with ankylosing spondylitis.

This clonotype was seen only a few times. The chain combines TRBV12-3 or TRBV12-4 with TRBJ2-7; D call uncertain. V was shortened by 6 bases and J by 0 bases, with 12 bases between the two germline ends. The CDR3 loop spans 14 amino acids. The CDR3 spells CASSPQSSSYEQYF. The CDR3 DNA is TGTGCCAGCAGCCCCCAATCGAGCTCCTACGAGCAGTACTTC.

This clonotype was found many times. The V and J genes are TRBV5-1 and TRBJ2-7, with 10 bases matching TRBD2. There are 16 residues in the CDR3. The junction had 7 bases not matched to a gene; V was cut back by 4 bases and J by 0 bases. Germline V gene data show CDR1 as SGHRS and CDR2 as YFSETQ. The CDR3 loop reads CASSPPTSGASYEQYF. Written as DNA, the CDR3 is TGCGCCAGCAGCCCCCCTACTAGCGGGGCCTCCTACGAGCAGTACTTC.

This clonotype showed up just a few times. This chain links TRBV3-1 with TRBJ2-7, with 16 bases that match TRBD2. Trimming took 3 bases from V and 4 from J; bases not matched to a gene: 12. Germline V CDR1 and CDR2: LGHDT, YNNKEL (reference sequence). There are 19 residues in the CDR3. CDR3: CASSHLGTSGREGGYEQYF. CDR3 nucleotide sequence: TGTGCCAGCAGCCACCTTGGGACTAGCGGGAGGGAAGGAGGGTACGAGCAGTACTTC.

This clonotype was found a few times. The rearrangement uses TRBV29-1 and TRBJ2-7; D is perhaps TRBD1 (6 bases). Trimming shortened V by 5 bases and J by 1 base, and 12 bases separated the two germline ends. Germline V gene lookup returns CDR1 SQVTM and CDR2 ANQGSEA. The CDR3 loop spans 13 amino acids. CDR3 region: CSVKLTGSYEQYF. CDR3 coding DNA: TGCAGCGTTAAACTGACAGGATCCTACGAGCAGTACTTC.

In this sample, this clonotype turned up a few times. In nucleotides, the CDR3 is TGCGCCAGCAGCTTATACGACCAGTACAATGAGCAGTTCTTC. Residues: CASSLYDQYNEQFF. This chain connects TRBV5-1 to TRBJ2-1; D gene uncertain. This CDR3 has 14 amino acids. With 2 bases removed from V and 4 bases from J, the gap between germline ends came to 10 bases. CDR1 and CDR2 (germline): SGHRS, YFSETQ.

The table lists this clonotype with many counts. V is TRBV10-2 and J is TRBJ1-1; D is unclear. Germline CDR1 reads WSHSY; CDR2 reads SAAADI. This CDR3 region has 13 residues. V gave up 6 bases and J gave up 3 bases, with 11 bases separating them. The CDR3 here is CASRVTPDTEAFF. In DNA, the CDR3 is TGCGCCAGCAGGGTTACTCCCGACACTGAAGCTTTCTTT.

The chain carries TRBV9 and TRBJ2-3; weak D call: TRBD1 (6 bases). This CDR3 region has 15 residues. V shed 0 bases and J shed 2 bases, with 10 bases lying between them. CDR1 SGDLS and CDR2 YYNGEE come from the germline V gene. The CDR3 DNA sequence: TGTGCCAGCAGCGTAGTCGGACAGTCCACAGATACGCAGTATTTT. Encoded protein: CASSVVGQSTDTQYF.

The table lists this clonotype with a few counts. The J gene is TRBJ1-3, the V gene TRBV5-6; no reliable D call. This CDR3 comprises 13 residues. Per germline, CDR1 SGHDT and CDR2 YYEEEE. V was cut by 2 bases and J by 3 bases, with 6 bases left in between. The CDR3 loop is CASSFSHGNTIYF. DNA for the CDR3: TGTGCCAGCAGCTTTAGTCATGGAAACACCATATATTTT.

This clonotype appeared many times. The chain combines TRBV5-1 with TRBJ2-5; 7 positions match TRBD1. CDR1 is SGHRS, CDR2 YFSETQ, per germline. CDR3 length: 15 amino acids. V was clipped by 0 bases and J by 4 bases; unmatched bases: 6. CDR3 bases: TGCGCCAGCAGCTTGGTTTCTGCAGGGGGAGAGACCCAGTACTTC. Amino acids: CASSLVSAGGETQYF. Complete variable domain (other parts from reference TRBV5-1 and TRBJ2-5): KAGVTQTPRYLIKTRGQQVTLSCSPISGHRSVSWYQQTPGQGLQFLFEYFSETQRNKGNFPGRFSGRQFSNSRSEMNVSTLELGDSALYLCASSLVSAGGETQYFGPGTRLLVL.

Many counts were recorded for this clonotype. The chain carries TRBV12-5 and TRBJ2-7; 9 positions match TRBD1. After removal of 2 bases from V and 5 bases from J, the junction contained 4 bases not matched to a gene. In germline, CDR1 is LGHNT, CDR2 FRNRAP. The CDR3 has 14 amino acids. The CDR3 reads CASGLTGGLNEQYF. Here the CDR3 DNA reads TGTGCTAGTGGTTTGACAGGGGGCCTCAACGAGCAGTACTTC.

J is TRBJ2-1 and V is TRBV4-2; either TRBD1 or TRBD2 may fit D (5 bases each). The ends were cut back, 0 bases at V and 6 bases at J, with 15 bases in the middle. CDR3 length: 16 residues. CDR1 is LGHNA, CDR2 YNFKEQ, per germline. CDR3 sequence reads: CASSQESGRRGNEQFF. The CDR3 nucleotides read TGTGCCAGCAGCCAAGAGTCGGGGCGTCGTGGCAATGAGCAGTTCTTC.

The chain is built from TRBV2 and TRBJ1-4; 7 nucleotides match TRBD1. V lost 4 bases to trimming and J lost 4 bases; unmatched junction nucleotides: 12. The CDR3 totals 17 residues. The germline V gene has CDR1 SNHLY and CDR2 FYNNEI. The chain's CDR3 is CASSVVNRDSINEKLFF. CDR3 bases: TGTGCCAGCAGTGTCGTAAACCGGGACAGTATTAATGAAAAACTGTTTTTT.

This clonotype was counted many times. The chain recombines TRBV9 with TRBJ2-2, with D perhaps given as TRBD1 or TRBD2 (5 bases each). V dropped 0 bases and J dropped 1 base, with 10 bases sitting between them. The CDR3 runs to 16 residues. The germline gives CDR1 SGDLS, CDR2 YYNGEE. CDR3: CASSVESGQNTGELFF. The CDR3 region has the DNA TGTGCCAGCAGCGTAGAATCGGGGCAGAACACCGGGGAGCTGTTTTTT.

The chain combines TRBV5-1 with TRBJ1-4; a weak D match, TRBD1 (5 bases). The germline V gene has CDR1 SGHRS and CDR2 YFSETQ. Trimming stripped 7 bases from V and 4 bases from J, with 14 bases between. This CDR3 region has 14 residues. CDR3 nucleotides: TGCGCCAGCGGAAAGACAGAAGTTAATGAAAAACTGTTTTTT. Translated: CASGKTEVNEKLFF.

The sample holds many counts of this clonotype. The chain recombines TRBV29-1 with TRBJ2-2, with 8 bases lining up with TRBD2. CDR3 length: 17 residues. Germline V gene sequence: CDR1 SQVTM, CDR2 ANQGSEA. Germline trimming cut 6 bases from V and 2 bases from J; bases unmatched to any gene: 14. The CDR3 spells CSVTSPGLAGNTGELFF. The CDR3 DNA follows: TGCAGCGTCACAAGCCCCGGGTTAGCGGGAAACACCGGGGAGCTGTTTTTT.

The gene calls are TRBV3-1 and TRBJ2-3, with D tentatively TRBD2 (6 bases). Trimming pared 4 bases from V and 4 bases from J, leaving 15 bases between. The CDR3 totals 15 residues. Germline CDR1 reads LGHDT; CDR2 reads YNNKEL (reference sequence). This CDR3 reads CASSLEGRPSDTQYF. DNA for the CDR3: TGTGCCAGCAGCCTGGAGGGCAGGCCCTCAGATACGCAGTATTTT.

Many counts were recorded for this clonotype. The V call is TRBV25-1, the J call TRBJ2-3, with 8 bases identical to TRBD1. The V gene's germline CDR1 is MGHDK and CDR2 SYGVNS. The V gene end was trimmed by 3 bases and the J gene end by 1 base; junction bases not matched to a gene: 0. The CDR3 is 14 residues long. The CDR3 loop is CASSEGQGTDTQYF. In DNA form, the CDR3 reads TGTGCCAGCAGTGAGGGACAGGGCACAGATACGCAGTATTTT. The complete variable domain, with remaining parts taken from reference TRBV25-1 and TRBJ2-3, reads EADIYQTPRYLVIGTGKKITLECSQTMGHDKMYWYQQDPGMELHLIHYSYGVNSTEKGDLSSESTVSRIRTEHFPLTLESARPSHTSQYLCASSEGQGTDTQYFGPGTRLTVL.

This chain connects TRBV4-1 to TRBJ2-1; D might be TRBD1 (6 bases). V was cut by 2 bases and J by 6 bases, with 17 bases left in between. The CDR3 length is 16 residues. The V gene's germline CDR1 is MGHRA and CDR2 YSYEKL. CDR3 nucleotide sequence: TGCGCCAGCAGCCAACCGCCGGGACAAAAAATCAATGAGCAGTTCTTC. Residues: CASSQPPGQKINEQFF.

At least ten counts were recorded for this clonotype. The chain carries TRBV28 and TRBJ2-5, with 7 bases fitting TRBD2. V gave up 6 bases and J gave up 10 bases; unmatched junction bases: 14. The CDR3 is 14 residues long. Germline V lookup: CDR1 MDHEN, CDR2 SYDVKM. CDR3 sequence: CASSFGLGSVGQYF. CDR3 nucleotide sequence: TGTGCCAGCAGCTTCGGACTAGGATCGGTGGGCCAGTACTTC.

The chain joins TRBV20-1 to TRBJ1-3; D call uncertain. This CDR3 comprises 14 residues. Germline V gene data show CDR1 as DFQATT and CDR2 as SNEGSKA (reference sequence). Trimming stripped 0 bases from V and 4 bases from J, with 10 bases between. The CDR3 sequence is CSARDAGRGNTIYF. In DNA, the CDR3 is TGCAGTGCTAGAGATGCGGGCAGGGGAAACACCATATATTTT.

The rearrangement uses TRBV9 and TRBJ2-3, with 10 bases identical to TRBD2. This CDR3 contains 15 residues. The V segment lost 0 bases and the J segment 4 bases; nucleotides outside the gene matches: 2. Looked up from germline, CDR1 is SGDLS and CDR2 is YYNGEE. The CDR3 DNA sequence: TGTGCCAGCAGCGTAGCTAGCGGGAGCTCAGATACGCAGTATTTT. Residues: CASSVASGSSDTQYF.